One sample yielded the 10 T cell receptor beta chains listed below, sequenced in a study of blood T cell repertoires in COVID-19. Data came from immunoSEQ multiplex PCR; TCRdb stores just in-frame clones and leaves some out. The table includes more than 300,000 clones, roughly 86% detected once. The sample was peripheral blood. The receptors here all came from a woman in her thirties with COVID-19, enrolled during active disease.

The chain carries TRBV30 and TRBJ1-1; 7 nucleotides line up with TRBD1. Trimming cost V 1 base and J 10 bases; bases outside gene matches: 3. Germline-derived CDR1 and CDR2 are GTSNPN and SVGIG (reference sequence). This CDR3 is 11 amino acids long. CDR3 in amino acids: CAWSAGGGAFF. CDR3 coding DNA: TGTGCCTGGAGTGCAGGGGGAGGAGCTTTCTTT.

This chain joins TRBV5-1 and TRBJ2-1; 7 bases are shared with TRBD2. Germline V gene lookup returns CDR1 SGHRS and CDR2 YFSETQ. With 7 bases clipped from V and 8 bases from J, the junction kept 6 bases outside the gene matches. The CDR3 covers 12 residues. CDR3 sequence (DNA): TGCGCCAGCCGGGAGGACGGGGATGAGCAGTTCTTC. It yields the protein CASREDGDEQFF.

V and J are TRBV7-2 and TRBJ2-7; maybe TRBD2 (5 bases). The CDR3 is 14 residues long. Trimming left V 5 bases short and J 0 bases short, with 11 bases between. The germline gives CDR1 SGHTA, CDR2 FQGNSA. The CDR3 DNA reads as TGTGCCAGCAGCCCGACGGGGTACTCCTACGAGCAGTACTTC. It encodes CASSPTGYSYEQYF.

The rearrangement uses TRBV1 and TRBJ2-7; the D call of TRBD2 is as the table states it, not checked on the DNA. TRBV1 is reported as a pseudogene. This CDR3 has 14 residues. The DNA for the CDR3 is TGCACCAGCAGCCTCAAGACTGGTTCCTACGAGCAGTACTTC. Translating gives CTSSLKTGSYEQYF.

The CDR3 nucleotides are TGTGCCTGGAGGCAGGGAAGTTTTCAGCCCCAGCATTTT. The encoded protein is CAWRQGSFQPQHF. The genes are TRBV30 and TRBJ1-5; D is possibly TRBD1 (5 bases). The CDR3 is 13 residues long. V lost 3 bases and J lost 6, with 12 bases in between. The germline V gene encodes CDR1 GTSNPN and CDR2 SVGIG (reference sequence). Full variable domain (outside the CDR3, taken from reference TRBV30 and TRBJ1-5): SQTIHQWPATLVQPVGSPLSLECTVEGTSNPNLYWYRQAAGRGLQLLFYSVGIGQISSEVPQNLSASRPQDRQFILSSKKLLLSDSGFYLCAWRQGSFQPQHFGDGTRLSIL.

The V and J genes are TRBV19 and TRBJ1-4; a weak D match, TRBD1 (5 bases). Trimming left V 4 bases short and J 4 bases short, with 10 bases between. There are 14 residues in the CDR3. Per the germline V gene, CDR1 is LNHDA and CDR2 is SQIVND (reference sequence). CDR3: CASSTRGINEKLFF. DNA of the CDR3: TGTGCCAGTAGTACCCGGGGGATTAATGAAAAACTGTTTTTT.

CDR3 DNA sequence: TGTGCCAGCAGCCAAGTACAGACTAGCGGGAGATACGAGCAGTACTTC. This encodes CASSQVQTSGRYEQYF. V and J are TRBV14 and TRBJ2-7, with 12 positions matching TRBD2. There are 16 residues in the CDR3. J was trimmed by 4 bases and V by 1 base; bases with no gene match: 5. Germline V CDR1 and CDR2: SGHDN, FVKESK.

This sequence joins TRBV29-1 and TRBJ2-3; no firm D call. CDR1 SQVTM and CDR2 ANQGSEA come from the germline V gene. The ends were cut back, 4 bases at V and 0 bases at J, with 5 bases in the middle. The CDR3 consists of 12 residues. CDR3 DNA: TGCAGCGTTGGTACTAGCACAGATACGCAGTATTTT. Encoded protein: CSVGTSTDTQYF.

This chain joins TRBV5-1 and TRBJ2-1, with TRBD2 matching over 15 bases. Germline lookup yields CDR1 SGHRS and CDR2 YFSETQ. CDR3 length: 16 amino acids. Trimming removed 0 bases from V and 7 bases from J; junction bases left unmatched: 2. This CDR3 reads CASSLGTSGRANEQFF. Written as DNA, the CDR3 is TGCGCCAGCAGCTTGGGGACTAGCGGGAGGGCTAATGAGCAGTTCTTC.

This clone came up once. The CDR3 is CASSYLGQGASEAFF. The CDR3 coding sequence is TGTGCCAGCAGTTACCTGGGACAGGGGGCTTCTGAAGCTTTCTTT. J is TRBJ1-1 and V is TRBV6-6, with TRBD1 identical over 12 bases. CDR1 and CDR2 (germline): MNHNY, SVGAGI (reference sequence). Trimming took 2 bases from V and 6 from J; bases not matched to a gene: 4. The CDR3 is 15 residues long.